The 3 T cell receptor beta chains below were found in one sample sequenced in a study of T cells expressing NK-cell markers (dated by TCRdb to the early 2020s). Libraries came from 5' RACE. TCRdb records Illumina HiSeq 2000 as the sequencer. After reprocessing by TCRdb, each CDR3 protein sequence is one entry, and no DNA is given. The sample has about 260,000 distinct CDR3 sequences on record. The top ten hold around 3.9% of the sample. Sequencing was done on a sample of blood T cells: a sorted CD56 or NKG2C T cell subset, CD4+ or CD8+ T cells, or bulk PBMC T cells (not recorded which). The receptor set was obtained from a woman between 18 and 70 years old in good health.

The V and J genes are TRBV12-3 or TRBV12-4 and TRBJ2-1. The CDR3 contains 13 residues. This CDR3 is CASSLATSFEQFF.

The chain recombines TRBV18 with TRBJ2-5; the TCRdb call, TRBD2, lacks DNA for checking. The CDR3 runs to 13 residues. CDR1 KGHSH and CDR2 LQKENI come from the germline V gene. CDR3 amino acids: CASSPQVRETQYF.

The rearrangement joins TRBV5-1 to TRBJ2-4. The CDR3 sequence is 15 residues long. Per the germline V gene, CDR1 is SGHRS and CDR2 is YFSETQ. CDR3: CASSLDPAAKNIQYF.